Below, 22 T cell receptor beta chains from the same sample are listed, as sequenced in a study of T cell responses to AZD1222 COVID-19 vaccine. The assay was immunoSEQ multiplex PCR, and TCRdb's table has in-frame clones only and misses some. In the table there are roughly 110,000 clones, about 80% of which are singletons. Source: peripheral blood, taken on day 0 of AZD1222 vaccination. The source of these receptors is an adult in good health.

The chain recombines TRBV5-4 with TRBJ2-5; weak D call: TRBD1 (6 bases). Germline V gives CDR1 SGHNT, CDR2 YYREEE (reference sequence). V shed 4 bases and J shed 5 bases, with 12 bases lying between them. This CDR3 has 13 residues. This CDR3 is CASSLQGMETQYF. The CDR3 coding sequence is TGTGCCAGCAGCCTACAGGGTATGGAGACCCAGTACTTC.

J is TRBJ2-1 and V is TRBV27; 13 positions agree with TRBD2. Germline V CDR1 and CDR2: MNHEY, SMNVEV (reference sequence). Unmatched junction bases numbered 14, after V lost 5 bases and J lost 1 base. The CDR3 is 20 residues long. CDR3 in amino acids: CASSAELQGTSGMSYNEQFF. Written as DNA, the CDR3 is TGTGCCAGCAGTGCCGAACTCCAAGGGACTAGCGGGATGTCCTACAATGAGCAGTTCTTC.

This clone has only one observation. This rearrangement joins TRBV2 to TRBJ2-7, with D tentatively TRBD1 or TRBD2 (5 bases each). The V gene's germline CDR1 is SNHLY and CDR2 FYNNEI. Trimming removed 6 bases from V and 7 bases from J, with 16 bases in between. CDR3 length equals 13 residues. The CDR3 reads CASRARETGEQYF. The CDR3 DNA sequence: TGTGCCAGCAGGGCCAGGGAAACGGGAGAGCAGTACTTC.

The CDR3 loop is CASSADRAGYTF. In DNA, the CDR3 is TGTGCCAGCAGCGCCGACAGAGCTGGCTACACCTTC. This chain connects TRBV7-9 to TRBJ1-2; D may be TRBD1 (5 bases). This CDR3 spans 12 amino acids. V lost 5 bases to trimming and J lost 7 bases, with 11 bases between them. The germline CDR1 and CDR2 sequences are SEHNR and FQNEAQ (reference sequence).

This chain links TRBV19 with TRBJ2-7, with D possibly being TRBD1 (6 bases). Germline V gene data show CDR1 as LNHDA and CDR2 as SQIVND (reference sequence). The CDR3 totals 16 residues. Trimming took off 0 bases at V and 0 bases at J, with 12 bases between the two ends. Here the CDR3 reads CASSIEGTGSSYEQYF. CDR3 nucleotides: TGTGCCAGTAGTATAGAAGGAACAGGGAGCTCCTACGAGCAGTACTTC.

This chain connects TRBV29-1 to TRBJ2-3; 10 bases fit TRBD1. Germline trimming cut 7 bases from V and 10 bases from J; bases unmatched to any gene: 11. The length of the CDR3 is 13 residues. Per the germline V gene, CDR1 is SQVTM and CDR2 is ANQGSEA. The CDR3 DNA reads TGCAGCGCCACCTGGGGGACAGGGGCTCCGCAGTATTTT. Encoded protein: CSATWGTGAPQYF.

The rearrangement links TRBV11-1 to TRBJ2-3; TRBD1 aligns across 7 bases. This CDR3 is 15 amino acids long. V shed 1 base, J shed 3 bases, and the junction held 4 bases outside the gene matches. Germline loops: CDR1 SGHAT, CDR2 FQDESV (reference sequence). The CDR3 sequence: CASSLGQGVTDTQYF. The CDR3, as DNA: TGTGCCAGCAGCTTAGGACAGGGAGTAACAGATACGCAGTATTTT.

This clone was found a few times. CDR3 sequence reads: CASSIEDRGQPQHF. The CDR3 DNA reads as TGTGCCAGTAGTATAGAGGACAGGGGTCAGCCCCAGCATTTT. The V and J genes are TRBV19 and TRBJ1-5; TRBD1 matches at 9 bases. Germline trimming cut 0 bases from V and 6 bases from J; bases unmatched to any gene: 0. CDR1 and CDR2 (germline): LNHDA, SQIVND (reference sequence). The CDR3 is made up of 14 amino acids.

A few counts support this clone. The genes are TRBV5-1 and TRBJ1-1, with a tentative D call TRBD1 (5 bases). Germline loops: CDR1 SGHRS, CDR2 YFSETQ. V gave up 5 bases and J gave up 8 bases, with 19 bases separating them. This CDR3 contains 14 residues. The CDR3 DNA follows: TGCGCCAGCAGGTGGGGGACGTCAGGCACCGAAGCTTTCTTT. Its protein is CASRWGTSGTEAFF.

This clone is medium-sized by share. CDR3 bases: TGTGCCAGCAGCAACGGCATGGGCGGACAGCCCCAGCATTTT. Translated, it gives CASSNGMGGQPQHF. The chain couples TRBV5-5 to TRBJ1-5; D is unclear. The germline gives CDR1 SGHKS, CDR2 YYEKEE (reference sequence). The V end lost 4 bases, the J end lost 7 bases, and 15 bases lay between the germline ends. The CDR3 is 14 residues long.

A note on this clone: Other DNA sequences of this sample code for an identical CDR3. DNA of the CDR3: TGCGCCAGCAGTGGACAGGCGAACACTGAAGCTTTCTTT. Residues: CASSGQANTEAFF. The chain recombines TRBV10-2 with TRBJ1-1, with a tentative D call TRBD1 (6 bases). V was pared by 4 bases and J by 1 base, with 7 bases between. Germline V gives CDR1 WSHSY, CDR2 SAAADI. CDR3 length: 13 residues.

CDR3 loop: CASSFTEGNTIYF. The CDR3 DNA follows: TGTGCCAGCAGTTTTACTGAGGGAAACACCATATATTTT. This chain links TRBV3-1 (or the pseudogene TRBV3-2) with TRBJ1-3; D is undetermined. The V gene lost 6 bases and the J gene lost 4 bases, with 10 bases spanning the gap. The CDR3 covers 13 residues. Germline V CDR1 and CDR2: LGHDT, YNNKEL (reference sequence).

The CDR3 region has the DNA TGTGCCAGCAGGGAACCCCAATCCTACGAGCAGTACTTC. It yields the protein CASREPQSYEQYF. The chain recombines TRBV28 with TRBJ2-7; D is undetermined. The CDR3 totals 13 residues. The germline V gene has CDR1 MDHEN and CDR2 SYDVKM. V was clipped by 6 bases and J by 1 base, with 10 bases between them. Variable domain in full (rest from reference TRBV28 and TRBJ2-7): DVKVTQSSRYLVKRTGEKVFLECVQDMDHENMFWYRQDPGLGLRLIYFSYDVKMKEKGDIPEGYSVSREKKERFSLILESASTNQTSMYLCASREPQSYEQYFGPGTRLTVT.

CDR3 bases: TGTGCCAGCAGTGAAGGAGGGACTATTAATGAAAAACTGTTTTTT. This encodes CASSEGGTINEKLFF. This chain uses TRBV2 with TRBJ1-4; D may be TRBD1 (5 bases). The V and J ends lost 1 base and 4 bases respectively, with 10 bases between them. The germline CDR1 and CDR2 sequences are SNHLY and FYNNEI. The CDR3 has 15 residues.

The chain has TRBV2 and TRBJ1-6; D not resolved. Deletions cut 7 bases from V and 7 bases from J, with 11 bases between. CDR3 length equals 13 residues. The germline V gene encodes CDR1 SNHLY and CDR2 FYNNEI. As DNA, the CDR3 is TGTGCCAGCACAGAGACAACAAATTCACCCCTCCACTTT. As protein: CASTETTNSPLHF. Complete variable domain (other parts from reference TRBV2 and TRBJ1-6): EPEVTQTPSHQVTQMGQEVILRCVPISNHLYFYWYRQILGQKVEFLVSFYNNEISEKSEIFDDQFSVERPDGSNFTLKIRSTKLEDSAMYFCASTETTNSPLHFGNGTRLTVT.

The chain employs TRBV5-1 and TRBJ2-2, with 7 bases matching TRBD1. The CDR3 runs to 15 residues. The germline V gene has CDR1 SGHRS and CDR2 YFSETQ. The junction had 7 bases not matched to a gene; V was cut back by 3 bases and J by 5 bases. DNA of the CDR3: TGCGCCAGCAGCTGGGGGACAGTACCTACCGGGGAGCTGTTTTTT. This gives the protein CASSWGTVPTGELFF.

The chain joins TRBV5-1 to TRBJ2-1; 14 nucleotides agree with TRBD2. J lost 7 bases, V lost 4 bases, and 13 bases had no gene match. This CDR3 has 18 amino acids. Germline loops: CDR1 SGHRS, CDR2 YFSETQ. As DNA, the CDR3 is TGCGCCAGCAGCATAGGGAGACTAGCGGGGGGGCTTTTTAATGAGCAGTTCTTC. This gives the protein CASSIGRLAGGLFNEQFF.

V gene TRBV7-9 combines with J gene TRBJ1-1; no clear D. The germline gives CDR1 SEHNR, CDR2 FQNEAQ (reference sequence). The CDR3 loop spans 14 amino acids. Trimming took off 2 bases at V and 4 bases at J, with 11 bases between the two ends. The CDR3 DNA reads as TGTGCCAGCAGCTTAAAAGCGAGAGGCACTGAAGCTTTCTTT. This translates into CASSLKARGTEAFF.

The chain combines TRBV5-8 with TRBJ2-1; D gene unclear. The CDR3 has 15 amino acids. Germline V gene data show CDR1 as SGHTS and CDR2 as YDEGEE. The V end was cut by 0 bases, the J end by 8 bases, with 15 bases between. The CDR3 coding sequence is TGTGCCAGCAGCTTGGTTGGGGTATTCATGGATGAGCAGTTCTTC. Amino acid sequence: CASSLVGVFMDEQFF.

V is TRBV6-5 and J is TRBJ2-3; 7 nucleotides align to TRBD1. CDR1 and CDR2 (germline): MNHEY, SVGAGI. V shed 6 bases and J 6 bases; nucleotides not matched to a gene: 6. This CDR3 is built from 13 residues. The CDR3 is CASRRTGGDTQYF. DNA for the CDR3: TGTGCCAGCAGGCGGACAGGTGGGGATACGCAGTATTTT.

The V and J genes are TRBV19 and TRBJ1-1; 9 nucleotides line up with TRBD1. Losses at the gene ends were 5 bases for V and 5 bases for J; bases not matched to a gene: 12. Germline CDR1 and CDR2: LNHDA and SQIVND (reference sequence). CDR3 length: 16 residues. The DNA of the CDR3 is TGTGCCAGTAGTTCGGGACAGGGCAGAGTTGTGACTGAAGCTTTCTTT. Its translation: CASSSGQGRVVTEAFF.

The CDR3 DNA sequence: TGTGCCAGCAGTTCAGGACAGGAAGGTGAAAAACTGTTTTTT. As protein: CASSSGQEGEKLFF. J is TRBJ1-4 and V is TRBV28, with TRBD1 identical over 7 bases. Germline V lookup: CDR1 MDHEN, CDR2 SYDVKM. V trimming: 4 bases; J trimming: 7 bases; junction bases outside the gene matches: 6. The CDR3 length is 14 residues.